The TCR beta chain under discussion was sequenced for a study of cytomegalovirus exposure and HLA in healthy donors (dated by TCRdb to 2017 to 2019). Regarding the study in general: According to a later analysis, one platform produced both the roughly 130 validation repertoires and the roughly 650 repertoires of the first cohort. The study aimed to test whether signatures of past pathogen exposure could be identified by cataloging public T cell receptors. Besides the first cohort of 666 subjects, a separate validation cohort made up of about 120 different subjects was used. The study combined high-throughput TCR immunosequencing, statistical association of individual TCRs with disease status, and machine learning to predict cytomegalovirus infection status.

From the germline V gene (reference sequence), CDR1 is MNHEY and CDR2 is SMNVEV. The CDR3 measures 15 amino acids from cysteine to phenylalanine. The retained sequence is limited to the CDR3, 45 bases, with the frame set at the first base. V lost 3 bases and J lost 8 bases, and the count of bases not matched to a germline gene is 5. What the authors observed across the whole study: The classifier was reported to diagnose cytomegalovirus status with high specificity and sensitivity in both the original and validation cohorts. All 110 or so repertoires were used to score co-occurrence in the validation cohort in a later analysis, because that analysis had no HLA typing for the cohort. A total of 164 TCR beta chains were listed by the study as associated with cytomegalovirus. It was suggested by the authors that the approach could potentially be generalized to other disease states and immunological phenotypes. Three of the identified cytomegalovirus-associated TCR beta chains were confirmed in vitro to be specific for cytomegalovirus antigens. Most TCR sequences were observed very rarely across donors, whereas some public TCRs were present in many individuals. In a later analysis, TCRs clustered in the first cohort were found to also tend to co-occur in the roughly 130 validation repertoires, with approximately 93% of cluster scores above 0.

Turning to this clone: It has no known antigen specificity. No quality values exist for individual bases; no much larger clone is one base distant.

The donors were included in the validation cohort of over a hundred subjects, a group kept apart from the 666-subject first cohort. Library prep was done by the immunoSEQ multiplex PCR assay. The study's own analysis went as follows. A statistical classification framework was developed to diagnose cytomegalovirus status using the catalog of TCR beta chain sequences. The table comes from immuneACCESS by way of TCRdb, which keeps in-frame sequences with V and J called. Part of the clones is missing from these tables; in studies checked, under half for an unresolved V gene and the rest for unknown reasons. That table gives V, J and clone size, and the DNA gave D and trimming. A total of a few hundred thousand clones appear in this sample, 90% of them only once. Jointly, the top ten make up approximately 3% of the sample.

The source is a young woman in good health and CMV-seronegative. What was sequenced was PBMCs. The chain uses TRBV27 and TRBJ2-1, with TRBD2 matching 12 junction bases. CDR3 reads: CASSFTLAGGYEQFF. The sequenced DNA is TGTGCCAGCAGTTTTACCCTAGCGGGAGGGTATGAGCAGTTCTTC.